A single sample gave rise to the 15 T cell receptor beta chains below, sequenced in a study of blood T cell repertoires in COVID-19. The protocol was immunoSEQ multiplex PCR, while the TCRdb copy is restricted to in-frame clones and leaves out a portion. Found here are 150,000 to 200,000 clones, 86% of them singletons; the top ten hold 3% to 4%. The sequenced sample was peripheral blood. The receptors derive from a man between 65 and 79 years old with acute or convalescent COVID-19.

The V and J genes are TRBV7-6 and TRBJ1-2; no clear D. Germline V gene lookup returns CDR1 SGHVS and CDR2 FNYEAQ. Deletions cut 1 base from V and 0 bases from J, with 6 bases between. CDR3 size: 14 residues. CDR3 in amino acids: CASSLGGANYGYTF. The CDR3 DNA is TGTGCCAGCAGCTTAGGGGGAGCTAACTATGGCTACACCTTC.

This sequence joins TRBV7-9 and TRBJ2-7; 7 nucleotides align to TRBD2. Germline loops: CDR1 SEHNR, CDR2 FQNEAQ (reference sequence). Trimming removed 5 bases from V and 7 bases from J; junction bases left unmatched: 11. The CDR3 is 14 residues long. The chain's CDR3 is CASSPGLFDEEQYF. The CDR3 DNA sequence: TGTGCCAGCAGCCCGGGACTATTCGATGAGGAGCAGTACTTC.

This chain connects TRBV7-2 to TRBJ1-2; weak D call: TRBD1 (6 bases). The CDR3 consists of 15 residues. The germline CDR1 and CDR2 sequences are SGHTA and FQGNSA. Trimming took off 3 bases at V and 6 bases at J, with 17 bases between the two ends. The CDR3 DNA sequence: TGTGCCAGCAGCTTCCCAAGGGGCAGGGGTAATGGCTACACCTTC. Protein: CASSFPRGRGNGYTF.

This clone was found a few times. The CDR3 loop reads CASSIRAGDTQYF. CDR3 sequence (DNA): TGTGCCAGCAGCATCAGGGCTGGAGATACGCAGTATTTT. The chain joins TRBV7-2 to TRBJ2-3; the D gene is possibly TRBD1 (5 bases). This CDR3 is built from 13 residues. Germline V CDR1 and CDR2: SGHTA, FQGNSA. With 5 bases removed from V and 5 bases from J, the gap between germline ends came to 11 bases.

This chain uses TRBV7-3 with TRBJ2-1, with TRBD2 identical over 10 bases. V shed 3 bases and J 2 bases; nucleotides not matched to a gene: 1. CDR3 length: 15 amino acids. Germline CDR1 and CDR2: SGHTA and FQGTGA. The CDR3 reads CASSFSGGPYNEQFF. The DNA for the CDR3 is TGTGCCAGCAGCTTTAGCGGGGGGCCCTACAATGAGCAGTTCTTC.

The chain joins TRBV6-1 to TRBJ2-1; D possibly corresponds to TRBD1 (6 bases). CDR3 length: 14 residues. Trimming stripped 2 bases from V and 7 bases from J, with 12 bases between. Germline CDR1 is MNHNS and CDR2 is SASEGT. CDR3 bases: TGTGCCAGCAGTGAACGGGTAGGGGGTAATGAGCAGTTCTTC. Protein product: CASSERVGGNEQFF.

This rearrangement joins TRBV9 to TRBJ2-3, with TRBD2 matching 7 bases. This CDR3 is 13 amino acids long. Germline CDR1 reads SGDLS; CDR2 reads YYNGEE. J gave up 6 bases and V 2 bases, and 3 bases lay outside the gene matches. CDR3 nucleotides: TGTGCCAGCAGCGTTTCCGGGGGGGATACGCAGTATTTT. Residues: CASSVSGGDTQYF.

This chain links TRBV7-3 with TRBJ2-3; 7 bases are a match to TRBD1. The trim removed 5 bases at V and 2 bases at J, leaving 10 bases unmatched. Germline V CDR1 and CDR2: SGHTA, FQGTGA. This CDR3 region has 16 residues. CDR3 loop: CASSPLGDSPTDTQYF. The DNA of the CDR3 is TGTGCCAGCAGCCCCCTAGGGGACAGTCCCACAGATACGCAGTATTTT.

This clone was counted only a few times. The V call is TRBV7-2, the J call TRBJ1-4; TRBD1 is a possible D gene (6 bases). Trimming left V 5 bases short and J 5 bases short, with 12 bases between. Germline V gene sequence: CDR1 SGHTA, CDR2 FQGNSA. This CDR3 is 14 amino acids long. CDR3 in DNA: TGTGCCAGCAGCCGGACAGTGGGGAATGAAAAACTGTTTTTT. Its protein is CASSRTVGNEKLFF. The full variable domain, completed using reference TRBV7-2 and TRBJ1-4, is GAGVSQSPSNKVTEKGKDVELRCDPISGHTALYWYRQSLGQGLEFLIYFQGNSAPDKSGLPSDRFSAERTGGSVSTLTIQRTQQEDSAVYLCASSRTVGNEKLFFGSGTQLSVL.

CDR3 coding DNA: TGCGCCAGCAGCCAAGAGGACAGGTCGGGTCAGCCCCAGCATTTT. Translating gives CASSQEDRSGQPQHF. J is TRBJ1-5 and V is TRBV4-3; TRBD1 aligns across 7 bases. Germline trimming cut 0 bases from V and 6 bases from J; bases unmatched to any gene: 5. From germline, CDR1 is LGHNA and CDR2 YSLEER. CDR3 size: 15 residues.

CDR3 sequence: CASSQDDRGRWEQYF. CDR3 in DNA: TGCGCCAGCAGCCAAGATGACAGGGGGCGCTGGGAGCAGTACTTC. The rearrangement uses TRBV4-1 and TRBJ2-7; TRBD1 aligns across 10 bases. Germline CDR1 and CDR2: MGHRA and YSYEKL. The CDR3 is made up of 15 amino acids. V lost 0 bases to trimming and J lost 7 bases; unmatched junction nucleotides: 6.

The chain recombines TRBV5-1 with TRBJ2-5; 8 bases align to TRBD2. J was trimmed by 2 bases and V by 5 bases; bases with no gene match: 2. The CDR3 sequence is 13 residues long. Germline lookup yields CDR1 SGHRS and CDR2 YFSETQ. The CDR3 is CASSSGEQETQYF. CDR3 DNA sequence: TGCGCCAGCAGTAGCGGGGAACAAGAGACCCAGTACTTC.

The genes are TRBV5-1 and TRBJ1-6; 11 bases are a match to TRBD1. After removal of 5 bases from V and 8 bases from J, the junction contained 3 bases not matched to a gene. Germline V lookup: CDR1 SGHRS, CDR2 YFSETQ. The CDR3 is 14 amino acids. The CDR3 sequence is CASRGDRGDSPLHF. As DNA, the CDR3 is TGCGCCAGCAGGGGGGACAGGGGGGATTCACCCCTCCACTTT.

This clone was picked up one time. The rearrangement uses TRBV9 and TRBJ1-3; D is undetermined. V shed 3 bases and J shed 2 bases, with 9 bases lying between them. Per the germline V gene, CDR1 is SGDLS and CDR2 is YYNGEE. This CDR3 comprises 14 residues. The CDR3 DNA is TGTGCCAGCAGCGAGAGGGTCGCTGGAAACACCATATATTTT. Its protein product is CASSERVAGNTIYF.

The CDR3 nucleotides read TGTGCCAGCAGCTCCGGGACAGGGACTGAAGCTTTCTTT. It encodes CASSSGTGTEAFF. The chain carries TRBV7-3 and TRBJ1-1; 9 nucleotides match TRBD1. Trimming cost V 4 bases and J 5 bases; bases outside gene matches: 2. The CDR3 runs to 13 residues. Germline V gene data show CDR1 as SGHTA and CDR2 as FQGTGA.